These T cell receptor beta chains were read from a single sample in a study of T-cell reconstitution after alpha-beta-depleted transplantation in children. TCRdb re-called the PCR reads with MiXCR, one entry per CDR3 protein. The sample includes 450,000 to 550,000 distinct CDR3 sequences, roughly an eighth of them seen just once. The sequencing used PBMCs, mostly from graft donor cells, collected 180 days after TCRalphabeta/CD19-depleted stem cell transplant. The origin of the receptors is a female patient under 10 years old who had a stem cell transplant for aplastic anemia, so the T cells may come from the graft donor. The CDR3 runs from the conserved cysteine through the conserved F or W. Each record gives: J gene, D gene, V gene, clone size, CDR3 protein, CDR3 DNA. The D gene is left open where the match is weak. Size values are once, few and many counts, or a class for expanded clones, and some rows have none.

j_call: TRBJ2-5; d_call: TRBD1; v_call: TRBV27; clone_size: few; cdr3_aa: CASSLLGVQGASETQYF; cdr3_nt: TGTGCCAGCAGTTTATTAGGGGTCCAGGGGGCGTCGGAGACCCAGTACTTC
j_call: TRBJ1-3; d_call: TRBD1; v_call: TRBV3-1; clone_size: .; cdr3_aa: CAISPRDGGQASSGNTIYF; cdr3_nt: TGTGCCATCAGTCCCCGCGATGGAGGACAGGCGAGCTCTGGAAACACCATATATTTT
j_call: TRBJ2-1; d_call: TRBD1; v_call: TRBV4-2; clone_size: .; cdr3_aa: CASSHGGQGAGEQFF; cdr3_nt: TGTGCCAGCAGCCACGGGGGACAGGGGGCGGGAGAGCAGTTCTTC
j_call: TRBJ2-1; d_call: .; v_call: TRBV25-1; clone_size: .; cdr3_aa: CASGLRTGAAEQFF; cdr3_nt: TGTGCCAGCGGACTAAGGACTGGGGCGGCGGAGCAGTTCTTC
j_call: TRBJ2-1; d_call: .; v_call: TRBV28; clone_size: few; cdr3_aa: CASSFPSSYNEQFF; cdr3_nt: TGTGCCAGCAGTTTCCCTAGCTCCTACAATGAGCAGTTCTTC
j_call: TRBJ2-1; d_call: TRBD2; v_call: TRBV20-1; clone_size: .; cdr3_aa: CSASPSGLFSCEQFF; cdr3_nt: TGCAGTGCTAGCCCTAGCGGCCTTTTCTCCTGTGAGCAGTTCTTC
j_call: TRBJ2-4; d_call: TRBD1; v_call: TRBV30; clone_size: few; cdr3_aa: CAWSEDRGAKNIQYF; cdr3_nt: TGTGCCTGGAGCGAGGACAGGGGAGCCAAAAACATTCAGTACTTC
j_call: TRBJ2-3; d_call: TRBD2; v_call: TRBV20-1; clone_size: few; cdr3_aa: CSAREGLAGGTDTQYF; cdr3_nt: TGCAGTGCTAGAGAGGGCCTAGCGGGAGGCACAGATACGCAGTATTTT
j_call: TRBJ1-6; d_call: TRBD1; v_call: TRBV7-2; clone_size: few; cdr3_aa: CASSYQGEGRPGLISLPVSPLHF; cdr3_nt: TGTGCCAGCAGCTACCAGGGGGAGGGAAGACCTGGACTAATATCGTTACCGGTTTCACCCCTCCACTTT
j_call: TRBJ2-3; d_call: .; v_call: TRBV28; clone_size: few; cdr3_aa: CASSRRSYADTQYF; cdr3_nt: TGTGCCAGCAGCCGACGCTCCTACGCAGATACGCAGTATTTT
j_call: TRBJ2-7; d_call: TRBD1; v_call: TRBV7-2; clone_size: .; cdr3_aa: CASSLPRGPPYEQYF; cdr3_nt: TGTGCCAGCAGCTTACCTAGGGGGCCGCCCTACGAGCAGTACTTC
j_call: TRBJ2-7; d_call: TRBD2; v_call: TRBV20-1; clone_size: few; cdr3_aa: CSAREFRTSGNYEQYF; cdr3_nt: TGCAGTGCTAGAGAGTTTAGGACTAGCGGGAATTACGAGCAGTACTTC
j_call: TRBJ2-7; d_call: .; v_call: TRBV29-1; clone_size: .; cdr3_aa: CSVETKRTSSYEQYF; cdr3_nt: TGCAGCGTTGAAACAAAAAGGACAAGCTCCTACGAGCAGTACTTC
j_call: TRBJ2-1; d_call: .; v_call: TRBV28; clone_size: .; cdr3_aa: CASSRPGNEQFF; cdr3_nt: TGTGCCAGCAGTCGCCCGGGTAATGAGCAGTTCTTC
j_call: TRBJ2-2; d_call: .; v_call: TRBV20-1; clone_size: .; cdr3_aa: CSARVRLANTGELFF; cdr3_nt: TGCAGTGCTAGAGTTAGACTAGCGAACACCGGGGAGCTGTTTTTT
j_call: TRBJ2-7; d_call: .; v_call: TRBV28; clone_size: .; cdr3_aa: CASSLGRISYEQYF; cdr3_nt: TGTGCCAGCAGTTTGGGGAGGATCTCCTACGAGCAGTACTTC
j_call: TRBJ1-3; d_call: .; v_call: TRBV29-1; clone_size: many; cdr3_aa: CSSHFGNTIYF; cdr3_nt: TGCAGCTCACACTTTGGAAACACCATATATTTT
j_call: TRBJ2-3; d_call: TRBD1; v_call: TRBV20-1; clone_size: .; cdr3_aa: CSARGQGPTDTQYF; cdr3_nt: TGCAGTGCTAGAGGACAGGGTCCGACAGATACGCAGTATTTT
j_call: TRBJ2-3; d_call: TRBD2; v_call: TRBV7-2; clone_size: .; cdr3_aa: CASSRGGGGPGDTQYF; cdr3_nt: TGTGCCAGCAGCCGGGGTGGGGGAGGGCCCGGAGATACGCAGTATTTT
j_call: TRBJ2-1; d_call: .; v_call: TRBV12-3/TRBV12-4; clone_size: .; cdr3_aa: CASNIGVADPNEQFF; cdr3_nt: TGTGCCAGCAACATCGGGGTAGCGGATCCCAATGAGCAGTTCTTC
j_call: TRBJ1-1; d_call: .; v_call: TRBV5-1; clone_size: .; cdr3_aa: CASSSPGVVTEAFF; cdr3_nt: TGCGCCAGCAGCTCACCAGGGGTAGTAACTGAAGCTTTCTTT
j_call: TRBJ2-1; d_call: TRBD2; v_call: TRBV4-3; clone_size: .; cdr3_aa: CASSQGRREGLYNEQFF; cdr3_nt: TGCGCCAGCAGCCAAGGCCGTCGGGAGGGCCTGTACAATGAGCAGTTCTTC
j_call: TRBJ2-2; d_call: .; v_call: TRBV12-3/TRBV12-4; clone_size: many; cdr3_aa: CASRVTGQTGTGELFF; cdr3_nt: TGTGCCAGCAGGGTTACGGGACAAACCGGCACCGGGGAGCTGTTTTTT
j_call: TRBJ1-1; d_call: TRBD1; v_call: TRBV29-1; clone_size: many; cdr3_aa: CSVDPQGWTEAFF; cdr3_nt: TGCAGCGTTGACCCACAGGGGTGGACTGAAGCTTTCTTT
j_call: TRBJ1-3; d_call: .; v_call: TRBV6-6; clone_size: few; cdr3_aa: CASSSESRNTIYF; cdr3_nt: TGTGCCAGCAGTTCAGAATCAAGAAACACCATATATTTT
j_call: TRBJ1-5; d_call: .; v_call: TRBV12-3/TRBV12-4; clone_size: many; cdr3_aa: CASSFPGALVPQHF; cdr3_nt: TGTGCCAGCAGTTTCCCTGGCGCTCTGGTGCCCCAGCATTTT